The 32 T cell receptor beta chains in this list originate from one sample, sequenced in a study of cytomegalovirus exposure and HLA in healthy donors. 60 Vbeta and 13 Jbeta primers were used in PCR. TCRdb's copy holds only in-frame clones and misses some; the assay was immunoSEQ multiplex PCR. The sample comprises 210,000 or so clones, about 77% of which are singletons, and about 0.47% rests with the top ten. Sequencing was carried out using PBMCs. These receptors all stem from a boy between 10 and 17 years old in good health and CMV-seronegative.

This chain connects TRBV5-4 to TRBJ1-6, with D possibly being TRBD1 (6 bases). Trimming left V 5 bases short and J 0 bases short, with 12 bases between. The CDR3 is 16 amino acids. Germline V gene data show CDR1 as SGHNT and CDR2 as YYREEE (reference sequence). The CDR3 sequence is CASRGTLSSYNSPLHF. In DNA form, the CDR3 reads TGTGCCAGCAGGGGGACACTGAGCTCCTATAATTCACCCCTCCACTTT.

The chain joins TRBV28 to TRBJ2-3; 9 bases are shared with TRBD1. With 6 bases clipped from V and 3 bases from J, the junction kept 7 bases outside the gene matches. This CDR3 contains 15 residues. Looked up from germline, CDR1 is MDHEN and CDR2 is SYDVKM. This CDR3 is CASREGTGRTDTQYF. The CDR3 DNA follows: TGTGCCAGCAGGGAAGGGACAGGGAGAACAGATACGCAGTATTTT.

The chain employs TRBV29-1 and TRBJ2-7; 8 nucleotides line up with TRBD2. Looked up from germline, CDR1 is SQVTM and CDR2 is ANQGSEA. The CDR3 is 13 residues long. J lost 2 bases, V lost 2 bases, and 2 bases had no gene match. The CDR3 DNA follows: TGCAGCGTTGAACGGGGGGGAACCTACGAGCAGTACTTC. Residues: CSVERGGTYEQYF.

The V and J genes are TRBV6-6 and TRBJ1-5; no definite D call. CDR3 length: 16 residues. CDR1 and CDR2 from the germline V gene are MNHNY and SVGAGI (reference sequence). Trimming removed 8 bases from V and 0 bases from J, with 17 bases in between. Here the CDR3 DNA reads TGTGCCAGCCGGTTTGGGAGACAATATAGCAATCAGCCCCAGCATTTT. It translates to CASRFGRQYSNQPQHF.

There are a few counts of this clone. The chain joins TRBV25-1 to TRBJ1-2; D not certain. Germline V gives CDR1 MGHDK, CDR2 SYGVNS. This CDR3 has 11 amino acids. Between the trimmed V and J ends, which lost 8 bases and 2 bases, there was a span of 6 bases. The CDR3 DNA reads as TGTGCCAGCGGGCGAAACTATGGCTACACCTTC. Protein sequence: CASGRNYGYTF.

V usage is TRBV30 and J usage is TRBJ1-6, with 9 bases identical to TRBD1. After removal of 0 bases from V and 3 bases from J, the junction contained 15 bases not matched to a gene. The CDR3 totals 20 residues. Germline V lookup: CDR1 GTSNPN, CDR2 SVGIG (reference sequence). The CDR3 is CAWSVGGQGISFDYNSPLHF. The CDR3, as DNA: TGTGCCTGGAGTGTTGGGGGACAGGGTATCTCGTTCGACTATAATTCACCCCTCCACTTT.

The chain carries TRBV29-1 and TRBJ1-1; D remains ambiguous. The CDR3 contains 13 residues. V lost 6 bases and J lost 1, with 12 bases in between. Germline CDR1 reads SQVTM; CDR2 reads ANQGSEA. DNA of the CDR3: TGCAGCGTGGTTGCGGGGTGGAACACTGAAGCTTTCTTT. This codes for CSVVAGWNTEAFF.

This sequence joins TRBV10-3 and TRBJ1-6, with 7 positions matching TRBD1. V was clipped by 2 bases and J by 5 bases; unmatched bases: 3. From germline, CDR1 is ENHRY and CDR2 SYGVKD. The CDR3 consists of 15 residues. CDR3 nucleotide sequence: TGTGCCATCAGTGAGCCAGGACAGGATAATTCACCCCTCCACTTT. As protein: CAISEPGQDNSPLHF.

The J gene is TRBJ2-3, the V gene TRBV18, with D tentatively TRBD2 (5 bases). Germline assignment: CDR1 KGHSH and CDR2 LQKENI. The CDR3 extends over 15 amino acids. V was pared by 2 bases and J by 5 bases, with 14 bases between. The CDR3 sequence is CASSPTSEAIDTQYF. DNA for the CDR3: TGTGCCAGCTCACCAACTTCGGAGGCCATAGATACGCAGTATTTT.

This chain uses TRBV27 with TRBJ2-3, with TRBD1 as a possible D gene (5 bases). The CDR3 totals 15 residues. Germline V gene sequence: CDR1 MNHEY, CDR2 SMNVEV (reference sequence). V was shortened by 6 bases and J by 2 bases, with 15 bases between the two germline ends. CDR3 region: CASSDGLTDTDTQYF. The CDR3 DNA is TGTGCCAGCAGCGATGGTCTGACAGACACAGATACGCAGTATTTT.

The V call is TRBV5-1, the J call TRBJ1-2, with D hard to call. V lost 3 bases to trimming and J lost 8 bases, with 8 bases between them. CDR3 length: 11 residues. Germline V gene sequence: CDR1 SGHRS, CDR2 YFSETQ. The chain's CDR3 is CASSSDFGYTF. The CDR3, as DNA: TGCGCCAGCAGCTCGGACTTCGGCTACACCTTC.

V usage is TRBV4-1 and J usage is TRBJ2-1, with a weak D call TRBD2 (5 bases). V was shortened by 0 bases and J by 8 bases, with 14 bases between the two germline ends. The CDR3 is 15 amino acids. Germline V gene sequence: CDR1 MGHRA, CDR2 YSYEKL. Here the CDR3 DNA reads TGCGCCAGCAGCCAAGAGGCGAGCGGCATTGATGAGCAGTTCTTC. It translates to CASSQEASGIDEQFF.

The chain joins TRBV6-1 to TRBJ1-1; D may be TRBD1 (5 bases). Germline V lookup: CDR1 MNHNS, CDR2 SASEGT. Trimming removed 7 bases from V and 1 base from J, with 13 bases in between. The CDR3 length is 14 residues. CDR3 nucleotides: TGTGCCAGCATCGCCGGGACTACGAACACTGAAGCTTTCTTT. Translated: CASIAGTTNTEAFF.

The chain combines TRBV6-5 with TRBJ2-5; D uncertain. The V and J ends lost 8 bases and 4 bases respectively, with 14 bases between them. Germline V gives CDR1 MNHEY, CDR2 SVGAGI. This CDR3 spans 13 amino acids. CDR3 coding DNA: TGTGCCAGCTTTCATTTGCCAGGAGAGACCCAGTACTTC. It is translated as CASFHLPGETQYF.

In this sample, this clone turned up once. The chain uses TRBV30 and TRBJ1-1; 11 bases match TRBD1. CDR1 is GTSNPN and CDR2 is SVGIG in the germline V gene (reference sequence). This CDR3 comprises 13 residues. The junction had 0 bases not matched to a gene; V was cut back by 3 bases and J by 3 bases. The CDR3 bases are TGTGCCTGGAGGGGACAGGGGGACACTGAAGCTTTCTTT. The encoded protein is CAWRGQGDTEAFF.

This sequence joins TRBV11-2 and TRBJ1-1; 7 bases are a match to TRBD1. The CDR3 has 17 amino acids. Looked up from germline, CDR1 is SGHAT and CDR2 is FQNNGV. Germline trimming cut 4 bases from V and 1 base from J; bases unmatched to any gene: 12. CDR3 sequence: CASSSKWSGQTNTEAFF. CDR3 sequence (DNA): TGTGCCAGCAGCTCAAAATGGTCGGGACAGACGAACACTGAAGCTTTCTTT. The whole variable domain, filled in from reference TRBV11-2 and TRBJ1-1, reads EAGVAQSPRYKIIEKRQSVAFWCNPISGHATLYWYQQILGQGPKLLIQFQNNGVVDDSQLPKDRFSAERLKGVDSTLKIQPAKLEDSAVYLCASSSKWSGQTNTEAFFGQGTRLTVV.

This chain links TRBV2 with TRBJ1-5; 7 bases agree with TRBD1. The CDR3 runs to 12 residues. The junction had 3 bases not matched to a gene; V was cut back by 8 bases and J by 5 bases. Per germline, CDR1 SNHLY and CDR2 FYNNEI. CDR3 DNA sequence: TGTGCCAGCCGACAGGGCGATCAGCCCCAGCATTTT. Protein product: CASRQGDQPQHF.

This chain connects TRBV4-1 to TRBJ1-5; TRBD1 is a possible D gene (5 bases). Per the germline V gene, CDR1 is MGHRA and CDR2 is YSYEKL. The CDR3 loop spans 17 amino acids. Between the trimmed V and J ends, which lost 4 bases and 0 bases, there was a span of 16 bases. CDR3 region: CASSRAGGEDSNQPQHF. The CDR3 coding sequence is TGCGCCAGCAGCCGGGCCGGGGGGGAGGATAGCAATCAGCCCCAGCATTTT.

This chain links TRBV5-6 with TRBJ1-2; D may be TRBD1 (5 bases). The germline V gene encodes CDR1 SGHDT and CDR2 YYEEEE. The V end lost 0 bases, the J end lost 2 bases, and 8 bases lay between the germline ends. This CDR3 contains 14 residues. CDR3 sequence reads: CASSLVAGNYGYTF. CDR3 in DNA: TGTGCCAGCAGCTTGGTAGCAGGGAACTATGGCTACACCTTC.

The gene calls are TRBV6-5 and TRBJ1-6, with D perhaps matching TRBD1 (5 bases). This CDR3 contains 13 residues. Germline V gives CDR1 MNHEY, CDR2 SVGAGI. With 6 bases removed from V and 11 bases from J, the gap between germline ends came to 14 bases. The CDR3 reads CASSRDGGTPLHF. CDR3 in DNA: TGTGCCAGCAGCCGGGACGGGGGGACACCCCTCCACTTT.

V usage is TRBV7-9 and J usage is TRBJ2-3, with D possibly being TRBD1 (7 bases). Germline assignment: CDR1 SEHNR and CDR2 FQNEAQ (reference sequence). Trimming took 5 bases from V and 3 from J, leaving 21 bases between them. This CDR3 has 17 residues. CDR3 in amino acids: CASSPATGRKFTDTQYF. The CDR3 region has the DNA TGTGCCAGCAGCCCCGCGACAGGGAGGAAGTTTACAGATACGCAGTATTTT.

The V and J genes are TRBV27 and TRBJ2-3; 10 bases map to TRBD1. The J segment lost 1 base and the V segment lost 7 bases, leaving 5 bases of the junction unmatched. The CDR3 runs 15 residues. CDR1 is MNHEY and CDR2 is SMNVEV in the germline V gene (reference sequence). CDR3 protein: CASIAGTGGTDTQYF. The CDR3 DNA follows: TGTGCCAGCATTGCCGGGACAGGGGGCACAGATACGCAGTATTTT.

This clone appeared a few times. The J gene is TRBJ1-5, the V gene TRBV5-7, with 8 bases lining up with TRBD1. TRBV5-7 qualifies as an ORF whose function is uncertain. This CDR3 has 15 amino acids. V was clipped by 4 bases and J by 4 bases; unmatched bases: 7. Here the CDR3 reads CASSTYRGLNQPQHF. The CDR3 nucleotides read TGTGCCAGCAGCACCTACAGGGGGTTAAATCAGCCCCAGCATTTT.

This clone was seen a single time. A junction end diverges from the germline sequence, so it may reflect a read error. The J gene is TRBJ2-7, the V gene TRBV28; possible D gene TRBD2, 5 bases. The CDR3 spans 12 residues. Germline-derived CDR1 and CDR2 are MDHEN and SYDVKM. Written as DNA, the CDR3 is TGTGCCAGCAGTTTACCTGCTGGGCGGGTTTGCTTC. It yields the protein CASSLPAGRVCF.

This CDR3 is CASSQTTGITTNTEAFF. The CDR3 bases are TGTGCCAGCAGCCAAACGACAGGGATTACGACGAACACTGAAGCTTTCTTT. The chain joins TRBV4-2 to TRBJ1-1; TRBD1 agrees at 7 bases. Trimming removed 2 bases from V and 1 base from J; junction bases left unmatched: 10. The germline gives CDR1 LGHNA, CDR2 YNFKEQ. The CDR3 has 17 amino acids.

This clone was seen a few times. The chain combines TRBV4-2 with TRBJ2-7, with D tentatively TRBD2 (5 bases). Trimming removed 3 bases at V and 3 bases at J, with 6 bases between. CDR1 and CDR2 (germline): LGHNA, YNFKEQ. The CDR3 loop spans 12 amino acids. CDR3 region: CASSHGDYEQYF. CDR3 sequence (DNA): TGTGCCAGCAGCCACGGGGACTACGAGCAGTACTTC.

V usage is TRBV10-3 and J usage is TRBJ2-2; 7 bases are a match to TRBD1. Germline CDR1 and CDR2: ENHRY and SYGVKD. The CDR3 covers 15 residues. J lost 1 base, V lost 4 bases, and 3 bases had no gene match. This CDR3 is CAISGTGVNTGELFF. The DNA of the CDR3 is TGTGCCATCAGTGGCACAGGGGTGAACACCGGGGAGCTGTTTTTT.

The V call is TRBV18, the J call TRBJ2-7; TRBD2 aligns across 11 bases. The germline CDR1 and CDR2 sequences are KGHSH and LQKENI. V lost 5 bases and J lost 3; bases outside the gene matches: 3. This CDR3 is 14 amino acids long. CDR3 bases: TGTGCCAGCTCAGCTAGCGGGGGGCTCTACGAGCAGTACTTC. Translation gives CASSASGGLYEQYF.

J is TRBJ2-2 and V is TRBV9; 7 nucleotides line up with TRBD1. This CDR3 is built from 17 residues. CDR1 and CDR2 (germline): SGDLS, YYNGEE. Trimming removed 4 bases from V and 0 bases from J; junction bases left unmatched: 9. The CDR3 region has the DNA TGTGCCAGCAGCCCCCAGATCCAGGGGGCGAACACCGGGGAGCTGTTTTTT. This encodes CASSPQIQGANTGELFF.

The chain combines TRBV7-9 with TRBJ1-1; weak D call: TRBD1 (6 bases). Trimming took 6 bases from V and 1 from J, leaving 15 bases between them. Germline V gene data show CDR1 as SEHNR and CDR2 as FQNEAQ (reference sequence). This CDR3 region has 15 residues. In DNA, the CDR3 is TGTGCCAGCAGTCACCCCCGACAGGAGAACACTGAAGCTTTCTTT. Protein product: CASSHPRQENTEAFF.

This chain links TRBV7-9 with TRBJ1-2; tentatively, D is TRBD1 (5 bases). Trimming left V 5 bases short and J 4 bases short, with 17 bases between. CDR3 length: 15 amino acids. CDR1 is SEHNR and CDR2 is FQNEAQ in the germline V gene (reference sequence). The CDR3 bases are TGTGCCAGCAGCCGGGACCTTAAGGAGGGCTATGGCTACACCTTC. Its protein product is CASSRDLKEGYGYTF.

This clone appeared a few times. The chain employs TRBV13 and TRBJ2-7; D perhaps matches TRBD2 (6 bases). The length of the CDR3 is 14 residues. The germline V gene has CDR1 PRHDT and CDR2 FYEKMQ (reference sequence). V lost 5 bases, J lost 2 bases, and 13 bases lay in between. The CDR3 bases are TGTGCCAGCAGCGCCAACCGACTAGCCTACGAGCAGTACTTC. This gives the protein CASSANRLAYEQYF.